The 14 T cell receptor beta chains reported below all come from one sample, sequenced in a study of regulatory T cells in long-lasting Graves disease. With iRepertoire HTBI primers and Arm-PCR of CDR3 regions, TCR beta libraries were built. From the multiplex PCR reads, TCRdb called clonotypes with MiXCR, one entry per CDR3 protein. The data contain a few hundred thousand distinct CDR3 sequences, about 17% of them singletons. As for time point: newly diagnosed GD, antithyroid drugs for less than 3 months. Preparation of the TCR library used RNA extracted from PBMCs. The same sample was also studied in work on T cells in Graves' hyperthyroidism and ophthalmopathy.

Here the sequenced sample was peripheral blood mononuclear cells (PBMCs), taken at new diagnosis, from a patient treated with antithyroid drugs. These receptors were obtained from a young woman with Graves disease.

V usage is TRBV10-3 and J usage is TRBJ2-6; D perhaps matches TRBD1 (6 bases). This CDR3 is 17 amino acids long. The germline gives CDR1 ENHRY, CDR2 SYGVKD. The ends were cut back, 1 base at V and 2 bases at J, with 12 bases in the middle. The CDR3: CAISEFWQGTGANVLTF. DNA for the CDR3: TGTGCCATCAGTGAGTTTTGGCAGGGGACTGGGGCCAACGTCCTGACTTTC.

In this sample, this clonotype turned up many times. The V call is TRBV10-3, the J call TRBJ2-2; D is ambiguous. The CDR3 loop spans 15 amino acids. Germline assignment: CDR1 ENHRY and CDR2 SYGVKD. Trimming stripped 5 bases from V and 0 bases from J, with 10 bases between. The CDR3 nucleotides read TGTGCCATCAGTCGCACCTTCGCGAACACCGGGGAGCTGTTTTTT. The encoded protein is CAISRTFANTGELFF.

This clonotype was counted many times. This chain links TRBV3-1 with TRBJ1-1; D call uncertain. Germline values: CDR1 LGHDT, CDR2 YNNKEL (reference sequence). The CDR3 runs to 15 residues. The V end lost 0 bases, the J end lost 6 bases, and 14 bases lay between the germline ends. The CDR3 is CASSQEGIRSAEAFF. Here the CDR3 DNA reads TGTGCCAGCAGCCAAGAGGGCATAAGGAGTGCTGAAGCTTTCTTT.

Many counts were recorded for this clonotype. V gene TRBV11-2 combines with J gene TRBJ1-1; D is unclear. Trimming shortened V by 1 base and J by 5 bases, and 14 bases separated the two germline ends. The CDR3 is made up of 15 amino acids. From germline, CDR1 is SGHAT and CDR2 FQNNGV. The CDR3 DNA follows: TGTGCCAGCAGCTTAGGAGTCCGGATTGCGACTGAAGCTTTCTTT. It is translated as CASSLGVRIATEAFF.

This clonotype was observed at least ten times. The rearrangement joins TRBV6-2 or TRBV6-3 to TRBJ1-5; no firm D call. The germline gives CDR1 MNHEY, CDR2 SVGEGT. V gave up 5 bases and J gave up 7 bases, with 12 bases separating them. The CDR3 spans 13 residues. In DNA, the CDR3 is TGTGCCAGCAGTCTGGGCCCGGGCCAGCCCCAGCATTTT. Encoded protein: CASSLGPGQPQHF.

The CDR3 nucleotides are TGTGCCAGCAGCCAAGACCTTCCTGACAGGAACACCGGGGAGCTGTTTTTT. Amino acid sequence: CASSQDLPDRNTGELFF. The chain joins TRBV3-1 to TRBJ2-2; the D gene is possibly TRBD1 (5 bases). CDR1 is LGHDT, CDR2 YNNKEL, per germline (reference sequence). The CDR3 has 17 residues. The germline V and J ends were trimmed by 0 bases and 1 base, with 12 bases remaining between them.

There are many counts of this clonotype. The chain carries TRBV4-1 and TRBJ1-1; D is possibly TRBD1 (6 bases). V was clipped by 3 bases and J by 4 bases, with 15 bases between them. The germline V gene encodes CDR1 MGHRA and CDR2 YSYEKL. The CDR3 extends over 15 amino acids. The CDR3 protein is CASSHLQGLGTEAFF. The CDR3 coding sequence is TGCGCCAGCAGCCACCTACAGGGATTGGGCACTGAAGCTTTCTTT.

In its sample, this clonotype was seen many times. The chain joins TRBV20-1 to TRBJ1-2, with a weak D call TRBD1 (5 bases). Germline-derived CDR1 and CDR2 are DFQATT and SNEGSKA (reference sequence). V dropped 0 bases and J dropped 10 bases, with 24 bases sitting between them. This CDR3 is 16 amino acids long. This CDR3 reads CSARDRPGTVDVDYTF. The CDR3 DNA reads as TGCAGTGCTAGAGATCGTCCCGGGACGGTCGATGTTGACTACACCTTC.

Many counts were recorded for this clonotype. CDR3 DNA: TGCAGTGCTAGTGGCGGGGGGGAGGGAGATACGCAGTATTTT. This codes for CSASGGGEGDTQYF. J is TRBJ2-3 and V is TRBV20-1; 9 bases map to TRBD2. With V trimmed by 3 bases and J by 5 bases, 6 bases remained unmatched. This CDR3 contains 14 residues. From germline, CDR1 is DFQATT and CDR2 SNEGSKA (reference sequence).

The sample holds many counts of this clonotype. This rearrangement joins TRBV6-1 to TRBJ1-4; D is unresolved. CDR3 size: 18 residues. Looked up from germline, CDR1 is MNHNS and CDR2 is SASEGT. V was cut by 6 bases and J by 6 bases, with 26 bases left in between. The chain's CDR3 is CASRSTRTANVEDEKLFF. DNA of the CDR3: TGTGCCAGCAGGAGCACAAGGACGGCCAACGTGGAGGATGAAAAACTGTTTTTT.

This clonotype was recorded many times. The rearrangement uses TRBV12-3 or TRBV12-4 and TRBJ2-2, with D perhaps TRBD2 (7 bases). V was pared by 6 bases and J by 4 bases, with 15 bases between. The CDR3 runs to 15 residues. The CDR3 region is CASSLGGAGTGELFF. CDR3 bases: TGTGCCAGCAGCTTGGGGGGGGCGGGCACCGGGGAGCTGTTTTTT.

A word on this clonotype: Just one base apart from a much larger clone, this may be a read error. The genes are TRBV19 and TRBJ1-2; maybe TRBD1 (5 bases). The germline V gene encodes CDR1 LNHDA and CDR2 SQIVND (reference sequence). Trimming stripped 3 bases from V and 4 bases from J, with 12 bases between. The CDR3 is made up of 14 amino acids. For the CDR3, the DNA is TGTGCCAGTAGTATGGGGACGTTTGGCTATGGCTACACCTTC. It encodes CASSMGTFGYGYTF. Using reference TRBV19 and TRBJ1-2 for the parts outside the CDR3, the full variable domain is DGGITQSPKYLFRKEGQNVTLSCEQNLNHDAMYWYRQDPGQGLRLIYYSQIVNDFQKGDIAEGYSVSREKKESFPLTVTSAQKNPTAFYLCASSMGTFGYGYTFGSGTRLTVV.

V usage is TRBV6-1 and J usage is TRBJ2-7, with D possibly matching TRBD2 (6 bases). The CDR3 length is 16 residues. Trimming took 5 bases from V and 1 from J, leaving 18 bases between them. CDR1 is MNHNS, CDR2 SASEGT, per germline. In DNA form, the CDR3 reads TGTGCCAGCAGTACAATTGTGGGGGGACCATCCTACGAGCAGTACTTC. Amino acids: CASSTIVGGPSYEQYF.

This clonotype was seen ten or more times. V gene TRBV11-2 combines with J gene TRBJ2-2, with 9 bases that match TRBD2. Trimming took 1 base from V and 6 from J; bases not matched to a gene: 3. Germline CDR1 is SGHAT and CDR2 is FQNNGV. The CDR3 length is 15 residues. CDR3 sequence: CASSLGSGGSGELFF. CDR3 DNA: TGTGCCAGCAGCTTAGGGAGCGGGGGGTCCGGGGAGCTGTTTTTT.